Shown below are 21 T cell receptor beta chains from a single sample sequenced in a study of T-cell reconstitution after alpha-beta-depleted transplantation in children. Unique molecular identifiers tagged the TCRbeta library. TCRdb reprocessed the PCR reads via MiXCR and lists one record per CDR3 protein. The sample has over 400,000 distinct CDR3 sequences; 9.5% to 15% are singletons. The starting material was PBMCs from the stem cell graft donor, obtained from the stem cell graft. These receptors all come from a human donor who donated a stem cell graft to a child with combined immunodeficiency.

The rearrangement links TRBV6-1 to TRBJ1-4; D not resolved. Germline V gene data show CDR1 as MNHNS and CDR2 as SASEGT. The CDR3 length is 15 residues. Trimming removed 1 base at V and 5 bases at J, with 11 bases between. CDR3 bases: TGTGCCAGCAGTGAAGTACCGGGCCCGAATGAAAAACTGTTTTTT. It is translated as CASSEVPGPNEKLFF.

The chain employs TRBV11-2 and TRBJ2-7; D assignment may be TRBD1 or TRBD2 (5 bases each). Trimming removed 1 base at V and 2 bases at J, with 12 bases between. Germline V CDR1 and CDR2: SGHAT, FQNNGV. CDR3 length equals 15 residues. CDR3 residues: CASSLGSGAPYEQYF. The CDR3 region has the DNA TGTGCCAGCAGCTTAGGCTCCGGGGCCCCCTACGAGCAGTACTTC.

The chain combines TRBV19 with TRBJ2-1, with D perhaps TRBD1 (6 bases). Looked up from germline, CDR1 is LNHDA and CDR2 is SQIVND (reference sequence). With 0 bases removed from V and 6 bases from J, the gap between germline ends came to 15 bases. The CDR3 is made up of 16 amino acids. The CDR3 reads CASSIDATGGINEQFF. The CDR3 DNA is TGTGCCAGTAGTATAGACGCGACAGGCGGAATCAATGAGCAGTTCTTC.

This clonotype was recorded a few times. CDR3: CASSAGTNGGEKLFF. DNA for the CDR3: TGTGCCAGCTCAGCCGGGACTAATGGCGGTGAAAAACTGTTTTTT. The chain carries TRBV18 and TRBJ1-4; tentative D call: TRBD1 (5 bases). Germline CDR1 KGHSH, CDR2 LQKENI. The CDR3 is 15 residues long. With 5 bases removed from V and 7 bases from J, the gap between germline ends came to 17 bases.

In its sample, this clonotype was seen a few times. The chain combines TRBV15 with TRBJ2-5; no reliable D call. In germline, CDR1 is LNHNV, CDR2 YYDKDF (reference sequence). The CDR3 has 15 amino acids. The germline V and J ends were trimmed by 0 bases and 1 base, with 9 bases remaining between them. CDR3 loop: CATSRDLQVQETQYF. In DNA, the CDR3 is TGTGCCACCAGCAGAGATCTGCAGGTCCAAGAGACCCAGTACTTC.

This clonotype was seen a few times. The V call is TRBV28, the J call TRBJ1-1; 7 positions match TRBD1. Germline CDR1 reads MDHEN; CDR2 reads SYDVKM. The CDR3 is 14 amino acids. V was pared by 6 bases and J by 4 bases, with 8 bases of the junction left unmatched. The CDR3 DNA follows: TGTGCCAGCAGAAACGCAGGGGGTGGCACTGAAGCTTTCTTT. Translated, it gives CASRNAGGGTEAFF.

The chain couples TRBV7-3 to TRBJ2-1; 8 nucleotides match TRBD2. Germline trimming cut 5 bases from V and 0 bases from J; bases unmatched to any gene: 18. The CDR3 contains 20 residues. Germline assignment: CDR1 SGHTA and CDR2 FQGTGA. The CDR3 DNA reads TGTGCCAGCAGCCCCTCCTCGACTAGCGAGTTGATAAGCTCCTACAATGAGCAGTTCTTC. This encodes CASSPSSTSELISSYNEQFF. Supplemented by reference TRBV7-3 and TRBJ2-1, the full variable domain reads GAGVSQTPSNKVTEKGKYVELRCDPISGHTALYWYRQSLGQGPEFLIYFQGTGAADDSGLPNDRFFAVRPEGSVSTLKIQRTERGDSAVYLCASSPSSTSELISSYNEQFFGPGTRLTVL.

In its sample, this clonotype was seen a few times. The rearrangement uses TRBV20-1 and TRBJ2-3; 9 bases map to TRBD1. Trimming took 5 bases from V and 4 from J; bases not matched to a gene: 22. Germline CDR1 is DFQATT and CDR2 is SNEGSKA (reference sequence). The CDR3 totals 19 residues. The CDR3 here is CSAPYRPADRGFWADTQYF. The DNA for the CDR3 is TGCAGTGCTCCCTATCGCCCGGCGGACAGGGGATTTTGGGCAGATACGCAGTATTTT.

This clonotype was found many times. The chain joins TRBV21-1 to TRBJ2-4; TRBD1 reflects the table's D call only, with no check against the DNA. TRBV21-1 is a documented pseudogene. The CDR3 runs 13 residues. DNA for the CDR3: TGTGCCTTCGTGGGGCAGGGGAAAAACATTCAGTACTTC. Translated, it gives CAFVGQGKNIQYF.

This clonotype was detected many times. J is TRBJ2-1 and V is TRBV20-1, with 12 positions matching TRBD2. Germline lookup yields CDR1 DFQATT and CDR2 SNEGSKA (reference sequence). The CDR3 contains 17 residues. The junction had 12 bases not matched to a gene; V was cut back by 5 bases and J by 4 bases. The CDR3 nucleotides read TGCAGTGCTGAGACTAGCGGGGGCCCGTTGGGGTACAATGAGCAGTTCTTC. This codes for CSAETSGGPLGYNEQFF.

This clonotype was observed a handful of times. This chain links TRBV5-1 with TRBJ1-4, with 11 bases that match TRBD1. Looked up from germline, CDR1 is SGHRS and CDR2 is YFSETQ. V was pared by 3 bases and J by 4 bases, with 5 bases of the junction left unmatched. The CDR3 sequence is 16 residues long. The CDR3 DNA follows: TGCGCCAGCAGCTCTGGACAGGGGGCCTTTAATGAAAAACTGTTTTTT. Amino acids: CASSSGQGAFNEKLFF. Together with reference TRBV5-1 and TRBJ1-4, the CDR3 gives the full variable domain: KAGVTQTPRYLIKTRGQQVTLSCSPISGHRSVSWYQQTPGQGLQFLFEYFSETQRNKGNFPGRFSGRQFSNSRSEMNVSTLELGDSALYLCASSSGQGAFNEKLFFGSGTQLSVL.

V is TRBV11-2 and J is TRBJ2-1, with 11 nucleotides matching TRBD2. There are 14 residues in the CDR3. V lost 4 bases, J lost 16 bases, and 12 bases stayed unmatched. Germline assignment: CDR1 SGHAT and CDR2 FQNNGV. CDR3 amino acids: CASSSPLLAGDFFF. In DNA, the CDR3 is TGTGCCAGCAGCTCGCCTTTACTAGCGGGAGATTTTTTCTTC.

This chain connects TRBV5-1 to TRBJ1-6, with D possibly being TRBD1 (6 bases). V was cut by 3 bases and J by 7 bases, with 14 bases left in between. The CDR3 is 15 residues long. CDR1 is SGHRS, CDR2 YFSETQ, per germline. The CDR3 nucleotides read TGCGCCAGCAGCTCAACAGGGACCGAGAATTCACCCCTCCACTTT. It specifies CASSSTGTENSPLHF.

The CDR3 here is CSATGPDDQPQHF. Written as DNA, the CDR3 is TGCAGTGCCACCGGGCCGGACGATCAGCCCCAGCATTTT. The chain is built from TRBV20-1 and TRBJ1-5; D gene uncertain. This CDR3 region has 13 residues. V lost 6 bases and J 5 bases, leaving 14 bases between the germline ends. Germline CDR1 and CDR2: DFQATT and SNEGSKA (reference sequence).

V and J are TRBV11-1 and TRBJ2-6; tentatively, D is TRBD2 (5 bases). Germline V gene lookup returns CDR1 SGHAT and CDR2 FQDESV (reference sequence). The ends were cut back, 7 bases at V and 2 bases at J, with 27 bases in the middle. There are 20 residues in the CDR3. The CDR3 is CASNFPRLRGIYPGANVLTF. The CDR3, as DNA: TGTGCCAGCAACTTCCCCAGGTTGAGAGGGATATACCCTGGGGCCAACGTCCTGACTTTC.

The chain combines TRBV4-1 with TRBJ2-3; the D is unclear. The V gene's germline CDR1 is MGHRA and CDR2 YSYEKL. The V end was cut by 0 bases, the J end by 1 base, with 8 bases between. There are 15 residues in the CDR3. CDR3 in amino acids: CASSQESRGTDTQYF. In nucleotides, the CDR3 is TGCGCCAGCAGCCAAGAAAGTCGCGGCACAGATACGCAGTATTTT.

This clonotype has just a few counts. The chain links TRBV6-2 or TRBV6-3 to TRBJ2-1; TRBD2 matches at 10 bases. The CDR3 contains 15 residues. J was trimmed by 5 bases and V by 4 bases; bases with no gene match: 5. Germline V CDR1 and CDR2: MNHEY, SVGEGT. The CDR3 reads CASSSSGRGHNEQFF. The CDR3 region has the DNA TGTGCCAGCAGTTCGAGCGGGAGGGGGCACAATGAGCAGTTCTTC.

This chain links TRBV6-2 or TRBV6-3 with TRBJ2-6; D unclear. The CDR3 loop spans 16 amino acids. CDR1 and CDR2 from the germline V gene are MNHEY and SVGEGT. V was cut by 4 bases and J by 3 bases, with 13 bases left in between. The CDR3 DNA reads TGTGCCAGCAGTTTTCAAAAGACTCATGGGGCCAACGTCCTGACTTTC. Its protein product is CASSFQKTHGANVLTF.

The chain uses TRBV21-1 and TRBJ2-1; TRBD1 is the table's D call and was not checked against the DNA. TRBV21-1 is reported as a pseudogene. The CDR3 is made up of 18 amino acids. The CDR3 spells CASPGDRASRSSYNEQFF. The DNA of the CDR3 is TGTGCCAGCCCAGGGGACAGGGCTTCCCGGAGCTCCTACAATGAGCAGTTCTTC.

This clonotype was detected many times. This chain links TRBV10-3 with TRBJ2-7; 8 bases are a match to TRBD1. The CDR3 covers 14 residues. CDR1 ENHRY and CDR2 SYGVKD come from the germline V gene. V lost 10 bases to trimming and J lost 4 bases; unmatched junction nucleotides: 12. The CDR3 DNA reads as TGTGCCAGTGGCAGGACAGGGTTGGGGTACGAGCAGTACTTC. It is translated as CASGRTGLGYEQYF.

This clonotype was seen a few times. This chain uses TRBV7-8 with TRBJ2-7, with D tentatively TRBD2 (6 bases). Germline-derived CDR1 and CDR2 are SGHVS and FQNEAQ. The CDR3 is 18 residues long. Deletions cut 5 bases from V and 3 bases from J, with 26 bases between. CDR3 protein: CASSLLLGTRTRSYEQYF. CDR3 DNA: TGTGCCAGCAGCCTATTGCTGGGGACTCGGACTCGAAGCTACGAGCAGTACTTC.